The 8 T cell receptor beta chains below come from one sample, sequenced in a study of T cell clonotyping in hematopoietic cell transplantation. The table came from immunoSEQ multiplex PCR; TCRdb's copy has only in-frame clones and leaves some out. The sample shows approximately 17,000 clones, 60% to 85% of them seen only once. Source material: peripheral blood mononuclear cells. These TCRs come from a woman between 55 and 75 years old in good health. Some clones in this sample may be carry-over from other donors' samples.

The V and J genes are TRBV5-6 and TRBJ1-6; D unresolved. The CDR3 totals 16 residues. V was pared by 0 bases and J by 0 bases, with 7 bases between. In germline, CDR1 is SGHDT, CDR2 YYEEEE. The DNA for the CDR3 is TGTGCCAGCAGCTTGGGACCGCACTCCTATAATTCACCCCTCCACTTT. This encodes CASSLGPHSYNSPLHF.

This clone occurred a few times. The CDR3 DNA follows: TGTGCCAGCAGTGGAAGGGGGACAGGCAATGAAAAACTGTTTTTT. Translating gives CASSGRGTGNEKLFF. This chain links TRBV2 with TRBJ1-4, with 8 bases fitting TRBD1. Germline loops: CDR1 SNHLY, CDR2 FYNNEI. The CDR3 is 15 residues long. Unmatched junction bases numbered 6, after V lost 4 bases and J lost 5 bases. Using reference TRBV2 and TRBJ1-4 for the parts outside the CDR3, the full variable domain is EPEVTQTPSHQVTQMGQEVILRCVPISNHLYFYWYRQILGQKVEFLVSFYNNEISEKSEIFDDQFSVERPDGSNFTLKIRSTKLEDSAMYFCASSGRGTGNEKLFFGSGTQLSVL.

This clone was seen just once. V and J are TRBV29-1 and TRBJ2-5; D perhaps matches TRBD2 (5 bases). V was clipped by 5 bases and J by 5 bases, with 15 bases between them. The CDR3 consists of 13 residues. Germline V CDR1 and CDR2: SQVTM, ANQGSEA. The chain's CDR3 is CSVSTLSGETQYF. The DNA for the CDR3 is TGCAGCGTTTCAACTCTCTCGGGGGAGACCCAGTACTTC.

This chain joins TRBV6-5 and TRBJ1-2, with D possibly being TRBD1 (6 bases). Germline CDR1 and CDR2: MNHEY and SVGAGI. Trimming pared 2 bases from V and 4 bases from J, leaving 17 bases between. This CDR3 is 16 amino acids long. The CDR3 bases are TGTGCCAGCAGTTACACACTAACAGGGAAGCTCTATGGCTACACCTTC. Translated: CASSYTLTGKLYGYTF.

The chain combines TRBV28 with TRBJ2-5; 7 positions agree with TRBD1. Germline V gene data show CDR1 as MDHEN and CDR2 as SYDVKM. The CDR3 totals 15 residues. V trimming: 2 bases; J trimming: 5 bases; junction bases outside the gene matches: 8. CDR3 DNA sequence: TGTGCCAGCAGTTTAAGGGGGCTAAACAGGGAGACCCAGTACTTC. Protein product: CASSLRGLNRETQYF.

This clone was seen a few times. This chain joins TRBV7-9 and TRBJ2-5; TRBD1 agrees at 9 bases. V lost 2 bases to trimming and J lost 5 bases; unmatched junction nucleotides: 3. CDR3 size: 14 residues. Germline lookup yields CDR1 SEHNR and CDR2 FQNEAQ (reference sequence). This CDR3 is CASSLNRGLETQYF. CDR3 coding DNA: TGTGCCAGCAGCTTAAACAGGGGGCTGGAGACCCAGTACTTC. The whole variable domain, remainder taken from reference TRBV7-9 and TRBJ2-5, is DTGVSQNPRHKITKRGQNVTFRCDPISEHNRLYWYRQTLGQGPEFLTYFQNEAQLEKSRLLSDRFSAERPKGSFSTLEIQRTEQGDSAMYLCASSLNRGLETQYFGPGTRLLVL.

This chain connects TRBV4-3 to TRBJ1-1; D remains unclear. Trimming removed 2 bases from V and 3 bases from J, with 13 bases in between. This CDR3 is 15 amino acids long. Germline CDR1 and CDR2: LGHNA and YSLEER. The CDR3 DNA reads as TGCGCCAGCAGCCAACAAATCGGGTCGTACACTGAAGCTTTCTTT. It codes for CASSQQIGSYTEAFF.

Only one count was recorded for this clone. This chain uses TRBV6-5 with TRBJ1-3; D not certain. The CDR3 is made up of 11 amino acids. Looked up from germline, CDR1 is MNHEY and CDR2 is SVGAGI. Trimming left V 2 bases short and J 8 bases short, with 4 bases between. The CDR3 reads CASSYGHTIYF. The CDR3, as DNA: TGTGCCAGCAGTTACGGGCACACCATATATTTT.